This T cell receptor (beta chain) was found in a study of human T cells and chemical hapten exposure. Study background: The scalp of each patient received a weekly diphenylcyclopropenone dose for the full approximately 26-week study. Patch tests put 0.01% DPC on the upper back, read at 6 days.

Germline V gives CDR1 SGHVS, CDR2 FQNEAQ. V gave up 4 bases and J gave up 7 bases; unmatched junction bases: 6. The CDR3 is made up of 15 amino acids. Time point noted: pre-sensitization, week 0. Documented treatment: therapeutic diphenylcyclopropenone sensitization with weekly scalp DPC. Authors' analysis steps: Samples ranged from about 23,224 to 690,600 TCRs, with a median of approximately 96,000. One entry per CDR3 protein, called by TCRdb with MiXCR from the RACE reads. TCRdb, not the authors, supplied the V and J calls. The repertoire holds 300,000 to 450,000 distinct CDR3 sequences, with around 5.5% as singletons.

The gene calls are TRBV7-8 and TRBJ1-6, with 8 nucleotides matching TRBD1. This TCR was recovered from a woman between 18 and 29 years old with alopecia areata. Some clones in this sample may be carry-over from other donors' samples. The sequences come from whole blood, collected in connection with sensitization to the hapten diphenylcyclopropenone (DPC). The CDR3 coding sequence is TGTGCCAGCAGCTCCGGACAGGGCGGAAATTCACCCCTCCACTTT. It codes for CASSSGQGGNSPLHF.